These 30 T cell receptor beta chains originate from one sample sequenced in a study of T-cell reconstitution after alpha-beta-depleted transplantation in children. Preparation of the TCRbeta library was carried out with unique molecular identifiers. TCRdb analysed the PCR reads with MiXCR anew, one entry per CDR3 protein. The sample shows some 200,000 distinct CDR3 sequences, roughly 8.3% of them seen only once. This sample comprised PBMCs, mostly from graft donor cells, obtained 360 days after TCRalphabeta/CD19-depleted stem cell transplant. The receptors shown here come from a male patient between 2 and 10 years old who had a stem cell transplant for acute myeloid leukemia, so the T cells may come from the graft donor.

This chain joins TRBV29-1 and TRBJ2-1, with TRBD1 identical over 9 bases. The CDR3 is 14 amino acids. Germline trimming cut 3 bases from V and 8 bases from J; bases unmatched to any gene: 8. The germline V gene encodes CDR1 SQVTM and CDR2 ANQGSEA. The CDR3 protein is CSVEGTGSFDEQFF. The CDR3 DNA is TGCAGCGTTGAGGGGACAGGGTCATTTGATGAGCAGTTCTTC.

This clonotype came up many times. CDR3 sequence reads: CSARQLGNTIYF. Here the CDR3 DNA reads TGCAGTGCGAGACAACTTGGAAACACCATATATTTT. This chain joins TRBV20-1 and TRBJ1-3; unclear D gene. The V end was cut by 6 bases, the J end by 3 bases, with 9 bases between. The CDR3 totals 12 residues. Germline V lookup: CDR1 DFQATT, CDR2 SNEGSKA (reference sequence).

This chain uses TRBV20-1 with TRBJ2-7; TRBD2 aligns across 11 bases. Germline trimming cut 1 base from V and 7 bases from J; bases unmatched to any gene: 9. Looked up from germline, CDR1 is DFQATT and CDR2 is SNEGSKA (reference sequence). The length of the CDR3 is 15 residues. Written as DNA, the CDR3 is TGCAGTGCTAGAGGGTTTAGCGGGGGGGCGTGGGAGCAGTACGTC. Protein product: CSARGFSGGAWEQYV.

The CDR3 DNA reads TGTGCCAGCTCCGCACTTCTAGCGGAGCCGTACAATGAGCAGTTCTTC. Translated: CASSALLAEPYNEQFF. The V and J genes are TRBV18 and TRBJ2-1; 7 bases are shared with TRBD2. Germline V gene data show CDR1 as KGHSH and CDR2 as LQKENI. Unmatched junction bases numbered 12, after V lost 6 bases and J lost 4 bases. CDR3 length: 16 amino acids. Looking up the rest from reference TRBV18 and TRBJ2-1 gives the full variable domain: NAGVMQNPRHLVRRRGQEARLRCSPMKGHSHVYWYRQLPEEGLKFMVYLQKENIIDESGMPKERFSAEFPKEGPSILRIQQVVRGDSAAYFCASSALLAEPYNEQFFGPGTRLTVL.

The CDR3 region has the DNA TGTGCCAGCAGTTTTGGGGGGCTCGTCTATGGCTACACCTTC. Protein product: CASSFGGLVYGYTF. The V call is TRBV6-5, the J call TRBJ1-2; D may be TRBD1 (6 bases). This CDR3 has 14 residues. V was clipped by 4 bases and J by 4 bases, with 13 bases between them. Per germline, CDR1 MNHEY and CDR2 SVGAGI.

This clonotype was found many times. The chain carries TRBV20-1 and TRBJ2-2; TRBD2 aligns across 7 bases. V shed 1 base, J shed 1 base, and the junction held 0 bases outside the gene matches. The CDR3 spans 14 residues. Germline lookup yields CDR1 DFQATT and CDR2 SNEGSKA (reference sequence). CDR3 protein: CSARGGGNTGELFF. CDR3 bases: TGCAGTGCTAGAGGCGGGGGGAACACCGGGGAGCTGTTTTTT.

The chain recombines TRBV5-1 with TRBJ1-2; D possibly corresponds to TRBD1 (5 bases). This CDR3 spans 13 amino acids. Germline V gives CDR1 SGHRS, CDR2 YFSETQ. Trimming shortened V by 2 bases and J by 6 bases, and 11 bases separated the two germline ends. In nucleotides, the CDR3 is TGCGCCAGCAGCTTTGACGGGGGAGATGGCTACACCTTC. This gives the protein CASSFDGGDGYTF. Based on the CDR3 plus reference TRBV5-1 and TRBJ1-2, the full variable domain is KAGVTQTPRYLIKTRGQQVTLSCSPISGHRSVSWYQQTPGQGLQFLFEYFSETQRNKGNFPGRFSGRQFSNSRSEMNVSTLELGDSALYLCASSFDGGDGYTFGSGTRLTVV.

This clonotype appeared a few times. The V call is TRBV7-8, the J call TRBJ1-6, with a tentative D call TRBD1 (5 bases). Per germline, CDR1 SGHVS and CDR2 FQNEAQ. CDR3 size: 15 residues. The V end lost 8 bases, the J end lost 5 bases, and 16 bases lay between the germline ends. CDR3 nucleotides: TGTGCCAGCGCAGACAGTGGAGGGGATAATTCACCCCTCCACTTT. Protein product: CASADSGGDNSPLHF. The variable domain in full, completed from reference TRBV7-8 and TRBJ1-6, reads GAGVSQSPRYKVAKRGQDVALRCDPISGHVSLFWYQQALGQGPEFLTYFQNEAQLDKSGLPSDRFFAERPEGSVSTLKIQRTQQEDSAVYLCASADSGGDNSPLHFGNGTRLTVT.

The sample holds many counts of this clonotype. The V and J genes are TRBV12-3 or TRBV12-4 and TRBJ1-2; TRBD1 is a possible D gene (5 bases). This CDR3 spans 13 amino acids. Trimming left V 6 bases short and J 5 bases short, with 13 bases between. CDR3 sequence (DNA): TGTGCCAGCAGAAGTTCGGGGACGTATGGCTACACCTTC. It encodes CASRSSGTYGYTF.

The chain recombines TRBV6-2 or TRBV6-3 with TRBJ2-5; weak D call: TRBD1 (6 bases). The germline CDR1 and CDR2 sequences are MNHEY and SVGEGT. CDR3 length equals 15 residues. V lost 6 bases and J lost 5, with 19 bases in between. The CDR3: CASSRTAWGPETQYF. In DNA, the CDR3 is TGTGCCAGCAGCCGGACAGCGTGGGGCCCCGAGACCCAGTACTTC.

The CDR3 sequence: CASSLGAGKNEKLFF. CDR3 DNA: TGCGCCAGCAGCTTGGGGGCGGGAAAGAATGAAAAACTGTTTTTT. The chain carries TRBV5-1 and TRBJ1-4; D is uncertain. The CDR3 consists of 15 residues. Trimming took 0 bases from V and 5 from J, leaving 11 bases between them. Germline V gene lookup returns CDR1 SGHRS and CDR2 YFSETQ.

This clonotype occurred many times. The chain links TRBV29-1 to TRBJ2-1; the match to TRBD2 covers 8 bases. Unmatched junction bases numbered 8, after V lost 8 bases and J lost 5 bases. The CDR3 runs to 13 residues. Germline V lookup: CDR1 SQVTM, CDR2 ANQGSEA. CDR3 in amino acids: CSCWALADNEQFF. The CDR3, as DNA: TGCAGCTGTTGGGCACTAGCGGACAATGAGCAGTTCTTC.

This clonotype was seen more than once but under ten times. The chain carries TRBV3-1 and TRBJ2-3; D is tentatively TRBD1 or TRBD2 (6 bases each). Looked up from germline, CDR1 is LGHDT and CDR2 is YNNKEL (reference sequence). The length of the CDR3 is 13 residues. The germline V and J ends were trimmed by 3 bases and 11 bases, with 15 bases remaining between them. CDR3 sequence reads: CASSHPGAQMQYF. CDR3 bases: TGTGCCAGCAGCCACCCGGGGGCGCAGATGCAGTATTTT.

This clonotype was seen a few times. The chain uses TRBV12-3 or TRBV12-4 and TRBJ2-1; D uncertain. The ends were cut back, 3 bases at V and 7 bases at J, with 7 bases in the middle. The CDR3 runs 12 residues. CDR3 loop: CASSFVRNEQFF. The DNA of the CDR3 is TGTGCCAGCAGTTTCGTTCGGAATGAGCAGTTCTTC.

This clonotype has at least ten counts. The chain is built from TRBV20-1 and TRBJ2-1; no definite D call. V lost 2 bases and J lost 3, with 11 bases in between. Germline values: CDR1 DFQATT, CDR2 SNEGSKA (reference sequence). This CDR3 comprises 14 residues. The CDR3 sequence: CSARRGGIYNEQFF. The CDR3 DNA follows: TGCAGTGCTAGACGTGGCGGAATCTACAATGAGCAGTTCTTC.

V is TRBV7-8 and J is TRBJ1-1; no firm D call. Germline V CDR1 and CDR2: SGHVS, FQNEAQ. There are 13 residues in the CDR3. Trimming removed 2 bases from V and 5 bases from J, with 9 bases in between. CDR3 sequence: CASSLRLGTEAFF. CDR3 coding DNA: TGTGCCAGCAGCTTACGACTGGGGACTGAAGCTTTCTTT.

This clonotype was counted ten times or more. The chain uses TRBV29-1 and TRBJ2-7; TRBD2 matches at 13 bases. Germline CDR1 SQVTM, CDR2 ANQGSEA. The CDR3 runs to 14 residues. V was clipped by 0 bases and J by 5 bases; unmatched bases: 1. CDR3 nucleotides: TGCAGCGTTGAAGATGGACTAGCGGGAGACGAGCAGTACTTC. Amino acids: CSVEDGLAGDEQYF.

This clonotype occurred many times. The CDR3 DNA is TGTGCCAGTAGAGAACAGATGAACACTGAAGCTTTCTTT. Translating it yields CASREQMNTEAFF. The V and J genes are TRBV19 and TRBJ1-1; D is unclear. This CDR3 region has 13 residues. Germline lookup yields CDR1 LNHDA and CDR2 SQIVND (reference sequence). V was trimmed by 6 bases and J by 0 bases, leaving 8 bases between them.

This clonotype has ten or more counts. The chain recombines TRBV29-1 with TRBJ2-1; TRBD2 matches at 8 bases. CDR1 is SQVTM, CDR2 ANQGSEA, per germline. After removal of 4 bases from V and 10 bases from J, the junction contained 6 bases not matched to a gene. The CDR3 runs to 12 residues. CDR3 loop: CSVAGLASEQFF. CDR3 bases: TGCAGCGTTGCTGGACTAGCTTCAGAGCAGTTCTTC.

In its sample, this clonotype was seen many times. The chain recombines TRBV6-5 with TRBJ2-3; D is possibly TRBD1 or TRBD2 (6 bases each). CDR3 size: 17 residues. CDR1 and CDR2 (germline): MNHEY, SVGAGI. Trimming left V 4 bases short and J 2 bases short, with 19 bases between. The CDR3 DNA sequence: TGTGCCAGCAGTTCCCTCCCGGGGGCCCCGTCCACAGATACGCAGTATTTT. Translated: CASSSLPGAPSTDTQYF.

Ten or more counts support this clonotype. The chain uses TRBV5-1 and TRBJ2-3; 11 bases are shared with TRBD2. CDR1 and CDR2 from the germline V gene are SGHRS and YFSETQ. V lost 2 bases to trimming and J lost 3 bases; unmatched junction nucleotides: 5. The CDR3 loop spans 16 amino acids. CDR3 loop: CASSFRLAGNTDTQYF. The DNA for the CDR3 is TGCGCCAGCAGCTTCCGACTAGCGGGAAATACAGATACGCAGTATTTT.

This clonotype showed up just a few times. The rearrangement uses TRBV5-1 and TRBJ2-3; D could derive from TRBD1 or TRBD2 (5 bases each). The V and J ends lost 4 bases and 4 bases respectively, with 16 bases between them. CDR3 length: 15 amino acids. Germline values: CDR1 SGHRS, CDR2 YFSETQ. The CDR3 protein is CASSQGRRTPDTQYF. Written as DNA, the CDR3 is TGCGCCAGCAGCCAGGGACGGAGGACGCCAGATACGCAGTATTTT.

The rearrangement joins TRBV12-3 or TRBV12-4 to TRBJ2-1; D ambiguous. The CDR3 runs to 15 residues. V was cut by 5 bases and J by 4 bases, with 15 bases left in between. DNA for the CDR3: TGTGCCAGCAGTCTTCCACCCGGCAGATACAATGAGCAGTTCTTC. This sequence encodes CASSLPPGRYNEQFF.

This clonotype was found a few times. This chain links TRBV20-1 with TRBJ1-4; D not certain. In germline, CDR1 is DFQATT, CDR2 SNEGSKA (reference sequence). V lost 3 bases and J lost 5, with 7 bases in between. The CDR3 is made up of 12 amino acids. CDR3 amino acids: CSASDLNEKLFF. CDR3 DNA sequence: TGCAGTGCTAGCGACTTGAATGAAAAACTGTTTTTT.

This clonotype was seen repeatedly, ten times or more. V and J are TRBV4-2 and TRBJ2-3; D could derive from TRBD1 or TRBD2 (5 bases each). The CDR3 is 17 amino acids. V was clipped by 0 bases and J by 1 base, with 14 bases between them. The germline V gene has CDR1 LGHNA and CDR2 YNFKEQ. In DNA form, the CDR3 reads TGTGCCAGCAGCCAAGATCGCGAGGGACCAGGCACAGATACGCAGTATTTT. Residues: CASSQDREGPGTDTQYF.

J is TRBJ2-7 and V is TRBV10-3, with D possibly TRBD2 on 6 matching bases. In germline, CDR1 is ENHRY, CDR2 SYGVKD. The V and J ends lost 10 bases and 2 bases respectively, with 15 bases between them. CDR3 length: 13 amino acids. The CDR3 bases are TGTGCCACTTGGGTAGGCGGGACCTACGAGCAGTACTTC. Its protein product is CATWVGGTYEQYF.

Many counts were recorded for this clonotype. This sequence joins TRBV11-1 and TRBJ2-1, with 7 bases fitting TRBD2. The CDR3 loop spans 20 amino acids. Trimming at V came to 3 bases and at J to 3 bases, leaving 20 bases not matched to a gene. CDR1 is SGHAT and CDR2 is FQDESV in the germline V gene (reference sequence). The CDR3 sequence: CASSFSWGEESSGFYNEQFF. The CDR3 DNA sequence: TGTGCCAGCAGCTTCTCCTGGGGGGAGGAAAGTAGCGGGTTCTACAATGAGCAGTTCTTC.

In its sample, this clonotype was seen many times. The rearrangement joins TRBV3-1 to TRBJ1-4, with a tentative D call TRBD1 (5 bases). Trimming shortened V by 6 bases and J by 10 bases, and 18 bases separated the two germline ends. The CDR3 is made up of 14 amino acids. Germline V gives CDR1 LGHDT, CDR2 YNNKEL (reference sequence). CDR3 nucleotides: TGTGCCAGCAGTTTCCAGGCCGTCGGGGGAAAACTGTTTTTT. This codes for CASSFQAVGGKLFF.

The chain combines TRBV5-1 with TRBJ2-4; 10 bases are a match to TRBD2. This CDR3 contains 18 residues. Germline V gene sequence: CDR1 SGHRS, CDR2 YFSETQ. V shed 5 bases, J shed 3 bases, and the junction held 14 bases outside the gene matches. CDR3 sequence reads: CASSTHPLSGRNKNIQYF. For the CDR3, the DNA is TGCGCCAGCAGTACGCATCCCCTTAGCGGGAGGAACAAAAACATTCAGTACTTC.

Of note for this clonotype: A read error is possible here, since a much larger clone lies one base away. The V gene is TRBV3-1, the J gene TRBJ2-1; TRBD2 agrees at 11 bases. Germline values: CDR1 LGHDT, CDR2 YNNKEL (reference sequence). CDR3 length: 18 residues. DNA for the CDR3: TGTGCCGGCAGCCAACTCCTAGCGGGAGGCCTGAGCTACAATGAGCAGTTCTTC. This translates into CAGSQLLAGGLSYNEQFF.